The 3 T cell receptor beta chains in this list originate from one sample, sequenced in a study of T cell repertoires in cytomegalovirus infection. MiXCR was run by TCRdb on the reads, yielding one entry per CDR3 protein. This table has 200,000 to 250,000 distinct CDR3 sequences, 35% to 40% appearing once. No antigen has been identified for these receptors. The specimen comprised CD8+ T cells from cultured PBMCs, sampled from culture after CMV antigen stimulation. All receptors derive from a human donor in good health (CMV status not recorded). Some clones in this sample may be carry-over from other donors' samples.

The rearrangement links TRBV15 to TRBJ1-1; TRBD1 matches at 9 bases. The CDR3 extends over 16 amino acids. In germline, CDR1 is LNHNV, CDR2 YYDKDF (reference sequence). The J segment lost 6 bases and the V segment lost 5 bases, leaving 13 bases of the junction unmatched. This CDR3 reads CATSGTGLAEVPEAFF. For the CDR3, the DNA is TGTGCCACCAGCGGGACAGGGTTGGCTGAAGTCCCTGAAGCTTTCTTT.

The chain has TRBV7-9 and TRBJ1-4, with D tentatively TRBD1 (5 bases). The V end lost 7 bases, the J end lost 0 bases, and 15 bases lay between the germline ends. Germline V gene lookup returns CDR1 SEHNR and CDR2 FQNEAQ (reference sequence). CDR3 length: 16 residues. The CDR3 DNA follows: TGTGCCAGCATCCCGGCAAGGGGTGCAACTAATGAAAAACTGTTTTTT. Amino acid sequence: CASIPARGATNEKLFF.

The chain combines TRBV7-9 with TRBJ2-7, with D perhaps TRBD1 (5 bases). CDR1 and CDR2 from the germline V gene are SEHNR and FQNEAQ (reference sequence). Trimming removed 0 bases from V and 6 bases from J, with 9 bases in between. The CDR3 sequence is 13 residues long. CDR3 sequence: CASSLAQGAEQYF. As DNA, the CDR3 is TGTGCCAGCAGCTTAGCGCAAGGGGCCGAGCAGTACTTC. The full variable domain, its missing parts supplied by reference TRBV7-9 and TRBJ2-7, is DTGVSQNPRHKITKRGQNVTFRCDPISEHNRLYWYRQTLGQGPEFLTYFQNEAQLEKSRLLSDRFSAERPKGSFSTLEIQRTEQGDSAMYLCASSLAQGAEQYFGPGTRLTVT.